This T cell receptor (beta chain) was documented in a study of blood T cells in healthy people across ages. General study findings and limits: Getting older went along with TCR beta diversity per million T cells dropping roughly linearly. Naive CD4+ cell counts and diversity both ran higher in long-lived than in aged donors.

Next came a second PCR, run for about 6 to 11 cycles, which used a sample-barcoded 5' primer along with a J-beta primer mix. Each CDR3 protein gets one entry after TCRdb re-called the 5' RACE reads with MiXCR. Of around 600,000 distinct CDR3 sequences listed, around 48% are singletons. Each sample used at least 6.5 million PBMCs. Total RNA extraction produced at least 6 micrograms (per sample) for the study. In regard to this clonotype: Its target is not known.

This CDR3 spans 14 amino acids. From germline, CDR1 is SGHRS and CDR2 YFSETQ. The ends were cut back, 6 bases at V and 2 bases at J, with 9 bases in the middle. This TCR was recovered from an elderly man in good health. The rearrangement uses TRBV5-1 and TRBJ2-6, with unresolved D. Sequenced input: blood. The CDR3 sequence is CASIGLTGANVLTF. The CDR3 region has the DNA TGCGCCAGCATAGGCCTGACTGGGGCCAACGTCCTGACTTTC.